This passage covers 7 T cell receptor beta chains from one sample sequenced in a study of blood T cell repertoires in COVID-19. Data came from immunoSEQ multiplex PCR; TCRdb stores just in-frame clones and leaves some out. There are fewer than 40,000 clones in the sample; 70% to 90% occur only once, and around 0.55% lies in the top ten. Sequencing was performed on peripheral blood. All receptors derive from a woman aged 35 to 49 with active or convalescent COVID-19.

The chain carries TRBV2 and TRBJ1-6, with 8 bases aligning to TRBD1. The CDR3 runs to 15 residues. CDR1 and CDR2 from the germline V gene are SNHLY and FYNNEI. V dropped 2 bases and J dropped 9; count of bases not matched to a gene: 6. The CDR3 here is CASSEKRTGPSPLHF. CDR3 nucleotides: TGTGCCAGCAGTGAAAAGCGGACAGGGCCTTCACCCCTCCACTTT.

The CDR3 nucleotides are TGTGCCAGCAGGCGGGTAACCGGCGAGCAGTACTTC. It yields the protein CASRRVTGEQYF. This sequence joins TRBV2 and TRBJ2-7; a possible D gene is TRBD2 (5 bases). Germline CDR1 SNHLY, CDR2 FYNNEI. The CDR3 runs 12 residues. V lost 6 bases and J 6 bases, leaving 12 bases between the germline ends. Using reference TRBV2 and TRBJ2-7 for the parts outside the CDR3, the full variable domain is EPEVTQTPSHQVTQMGQEVILRCVPISNHLYFYWYRQILGQKVEFLVSFYNNEISEKSEIFDDQFSVERPDGSNFTLKIRSTKLEDSAMYFCASRRVTGEQYFGPGTRLTVT.

The chain has TRBV7-8 and TRBJ2-5; the D gene is possibly TRBD2 (7 bases). The CDR3 extends over 16 amino acids. V was clipped by 3 bases and J by 4 bases, with 18 bases between them. Per the germline V gene, CDR1 is SGHVS and CDR2 is FQNEAQ. CDR3 nucleotides: TGTGCCAGCAGCTTTCGCGCCGGAGGGGGGGTAGAGACCCAGTACTTC. It translates to CASSFRAGGGVETQYF.

The chain carries TRBV18 and TRBJ1-5; 8 nucleotides align to TRBD1. Germline lookup yields CDR1 KGHSH and CDR2 LQKENI. CDR3 size: 15 residues. The J segment lost 9 bases and the V segment lost 3 bases, leaving 10 bases of the junction unmatched. The CDR3 DNA reads TGTGCCAGCTCACCGATAGGACAGGGCGGAGGGCCCCAGCATTTT. Encoded protein: CASSPIGQGGGPQHF.

The chain uses TRBV6-1 and TRBJ1-5, with D possibly being TRBD1 (6 bases). The CDR3 consists of 14 residues. Deletions cut 0 bases from V and 5 bases from J, with 8 bases between. Germline V lookup: CDR1 MNHNS, CDR2 SASEGT. In nucleotides, the CDR3 is TGTGCCAGCAGTGAAGCATGGGGGCATCAGCCCCAGCATTTT. Amino acid sequence: CASSEAWGHQPQHF.

This clone has a single count. This chain uses TRBV5-1 with TRBJ1-1; the D is unclear. V lost 0 bases and J lost 6, with 9 bases in between. Germline assignment: CDR1 SGHRS and CDR2 YFSETQ. This CDR3 region has 13 residues. The CDR3: CASSLEVASEAFF. In DNA form, the CDR3 reads TGCGCCAGCAGCTTGGAAGTGGCATCTGAAGCTTTCTTT.

J is TRBJ1-4 and V is TRBV9; 7 bases match TRBD1. The CDR3 consists of 17 residues. The ends lost 3 bases at V and 8 bases at J; junction bases unmatched: 16. CDR1 is SGDLS, CDR2 YYNGEE, per germline. Here the CDR3 DNA reads TGTGCCAGCAGCGAGGCGGATGCGACCTTGGACAGGGAAAAACTGTTTTTT. It specifies CASSEADATLDREKLFF.